Listed below are T cell receptor beta chains from one sample, sequenced in a study of CD4 T cells in relation to SARS-CoV-2 and coronaviruses. These receptors lack a known antigen. Using immunoSEQ multiplex PCR, the repertoire was profiled, and TCRdb retains in-frame clones only, with some absent. The profile shows about 26,000 clones, around 73% of them singletons. Sequenced input: CD4+ T cells from PBMCs, cultured in vitro. These receptors originate from a human donor in good health. Each CDR3 is given with its conserved first and last residue. Each record gives: D gene, clone size, J gene, V gene, CDR3 protein, CDR3 DNA. A D gene is named only where the DNA matches it firmly. Not every row has a clone size; where given, it reads once, few, many or a size class.

d_call: .
clone_size: .
j_call: TRBJ2-7
v_call: TRBV6-1
cdr3_aa: CASSEGRSGLYEQYF
cdr3_nt: TGTGCCAGCAGTGAAGGTCGCTCAGGGCTGTACGAGCAGTACTTC

d_call: .
clone_size: .
j_call: TRBJ1-1
v_call: TRBV19
cdr3_aa: CASRSTLNTEAFF
cdr3_nt: TGTGCCAGTAGATCGACTTTGAACACTGAAGCTTTCTTT

d_call: .
clone_size: once
j_call: TRBJ2-7
v_call: TRBV4-2
cdr3_aa: CASSQTGLRLTREQYF
cdr3_nt: TGTGCCAGCAGCCAAACGGGGCTCCGTTTGACCCGCGAGCAGTACTTC

d_call: .
clone_size: .
j_call: TRBJ2-1
v_call: TRBV11-1
cdr3_aa: CASSFDIIYEQFF
cdr3_nt: TGTGCCAGCAGCTTTGATATAATCTATGAGCAGTTCTTC

d_call: .
clone_size: .
j_call: TRBJ2-7
v_call: TRBV18
cdr3_aa: CASSPQGSGYEQYF
cdr3_nt: TGTGCCAGCTCACCACAGGGGTCAGGGTACGAGCAGTACTTC

d_call: TRBD1
clone_size: once
j_call: TRBJ2-1
v_call: TRBV6-5
cdr3_aa: CATQRQGANNEQFF
cdr3_nt: TGTGCCACCCAACGACAGGGGGCGAACAATGAGCAGTTCTTC

d_call: TRBD2
clone_size: .
j_call: TRBJ2-1
v_call: TRBV6-2/TRBV6-3
cdr3_aa: CASSYSPPSGIYNEQFF
cdr3_nt: TGTGCCAGCAGTTACTCCCCCCCTAGCGGGATCTACAATGAGCAGTTCTTC

d_call: .
clone_size: .
j_call: TRBJ1-1
v_call: TRBV4-3
cdr3_aa: CASSRASTVNTEAFF
cdr3_nt: TGCGCCAGCAGCCGAGCCTCGACAGTGAACACTGAAGCTTTCTTT

d_call: .
clone_size: once
j_call: TRBJ1-2
v_call: TRBV4-2
cdr3_aa: CASSQERGSAAVYGYTF
cdr3_nt: TGTGCCAGCAGCCAAGAAAGGGGGTCAGCAGCAGTATATGGCTACACCTTC

d_call: .
clone_size: .
j_call: TRBJ2-2
v_call: TRBV7-9
cdr3_aa: CASTPPGAGELFF
cdr3_nt: TGTGCCAGCACCCCACCGGGGGCCGGGGAGCTGTTTTTT